This TCR beta chain stems from a study of cytomegalovirus exposure and HLA in healthy donors. The CDR3 is 15 residues long. CDR1 and CDR2 (germline): MGHRA, YSYEKL. Trimming removed 1 base from V and 6 bases from J, with 12 bases in between. The sample holds a few counts of this clone. 60 Vbeta and 13 Jbeta primers were used in PCR. Measured with immunoSEQ multiplex PCR; TCRdb has only the in-frame clones, and not every one. There are approximately 150,000 clones in the sample; roughly 74% occur only once, and 11% lies in the top ten. V usage is TRBV4-1 and J usage is TRBJ1-4; tentatively, D is TRBD1 (5 bases). This receptor was identified in a man between 18 and 35 years old in good health and CMV-seropositive. The sequenced sample was PBMCs. The CDR3 DNA follows: TGCGCCAGCAGCCAAGTTGAGGGAGGGGATGAAAAACTGTTTTTT. It codes for CASSQVEGGDEKLFF.